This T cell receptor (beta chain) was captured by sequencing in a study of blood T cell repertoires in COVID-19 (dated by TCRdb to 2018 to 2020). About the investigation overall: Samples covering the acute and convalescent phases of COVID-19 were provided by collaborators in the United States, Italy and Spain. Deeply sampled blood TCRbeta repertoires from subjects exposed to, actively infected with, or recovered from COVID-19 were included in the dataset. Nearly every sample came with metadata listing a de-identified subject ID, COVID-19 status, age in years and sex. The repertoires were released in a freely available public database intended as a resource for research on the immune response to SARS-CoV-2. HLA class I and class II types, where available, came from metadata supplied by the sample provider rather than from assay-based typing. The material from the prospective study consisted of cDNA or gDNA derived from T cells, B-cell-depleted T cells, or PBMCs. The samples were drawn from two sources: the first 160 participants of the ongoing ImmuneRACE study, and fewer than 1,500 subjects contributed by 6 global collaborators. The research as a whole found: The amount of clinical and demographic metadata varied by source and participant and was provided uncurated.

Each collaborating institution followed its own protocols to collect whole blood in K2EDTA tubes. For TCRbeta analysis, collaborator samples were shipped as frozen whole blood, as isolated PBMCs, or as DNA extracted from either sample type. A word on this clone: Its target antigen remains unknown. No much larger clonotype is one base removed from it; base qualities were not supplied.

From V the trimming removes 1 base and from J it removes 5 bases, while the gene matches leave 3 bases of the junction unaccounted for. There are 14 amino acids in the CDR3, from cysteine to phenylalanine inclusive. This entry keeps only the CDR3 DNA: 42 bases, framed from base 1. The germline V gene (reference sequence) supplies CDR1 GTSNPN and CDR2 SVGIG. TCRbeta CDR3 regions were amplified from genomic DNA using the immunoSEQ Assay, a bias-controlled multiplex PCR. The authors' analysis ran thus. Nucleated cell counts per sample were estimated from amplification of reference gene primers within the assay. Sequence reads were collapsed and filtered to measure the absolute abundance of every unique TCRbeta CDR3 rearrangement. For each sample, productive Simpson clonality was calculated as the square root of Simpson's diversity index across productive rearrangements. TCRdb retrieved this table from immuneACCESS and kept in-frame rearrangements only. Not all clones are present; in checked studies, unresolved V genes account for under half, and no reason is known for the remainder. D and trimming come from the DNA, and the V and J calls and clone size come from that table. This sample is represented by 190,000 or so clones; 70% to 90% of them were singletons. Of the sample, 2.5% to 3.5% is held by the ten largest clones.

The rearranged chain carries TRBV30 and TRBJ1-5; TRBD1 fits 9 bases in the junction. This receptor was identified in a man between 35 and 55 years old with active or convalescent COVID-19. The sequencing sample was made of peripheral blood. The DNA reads TGTGCCTGGAGTGGGGGACAGGGCGATCAGCCCCAGCATTTT. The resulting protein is CAWSGGQGDQPQHF.